Listed below are T cell receptor beta chains from one sample, sequenced in a study of shared clonotypes between healthy human individuals. Generated by immunoSEQ multiplex PCR, the TCRdb table keeps only in-frame clones and is missing some. The data hold about 2.1 million clones, with roughly 91% observed a single time. Material: naive CD8+ T cells from PBMCs. The receptor set was obtained from a man younger than 35 in good health. Some clones in this sample may be carry-over from other donors' samples. The CDR3 runs from the conserved cysteine through the conserved F or W. A D gene is named only where the DNA matches it firmly. A clone size is listed for some rows: how often the clone was seen (once, few, many), or a class if it is expanded.

clone_size: .
j_call: TRBJ2-3
v_call: TRBV2
d_call: .
cdr3_aa: CASSPIKEDTQYF
cdr3_nt: TGTGCCAGCAGCCCCATCAAGGAAGATACGCAGTATTTT

clone_size: .
j_call: TRBJ2-5
v_call: TRBV27
d_call: .
cdr3_aa: CASSWDLKQETQYF
cdr3_nt: TGTGCCAGCAGCTGGGATCTAAAACAAGAGACCCAGTACTTC

clone_size: .
j_call: TRBJ2-3
v_call: TRBV29-1
d_call: .
cdr3_aa: CSARRGATDTQYF
cdr3_nt: TGCAGCGCCCGTCGGGGGGCCACAGATACGCAGTATTTT

clone_size: .
j_call: TRBJ2-1
v_call: TRBV29-1
d_call: TRBD2
cdr3_aa: CSVETGLENNEQFF
cdr3_nt: TGCAGCGTTGAAACCGGACTAGAAAACAATGAGCAGTTCTTC

clone_size: .
j_call: TRBJ2-7
v_call: TRBV21-1
d_call: .
cdr3_aa: CASSSSGRLYEQYF
cdr3_nt: TGTGCCAGCAGCTCTAGCGGGAGGCTCTACGAGCAGTACTTC

clone_size: .
j_call: TRBJ2-1
v_call: TRBV4-1
d_call: .
cdr3_aa: CASSQPSSYNEQFF
cdr3_nt: TGCGCCAGCAGCCAACCCTCGTCCTACAATGAGCAGTTCTTC

clone_size: .
j_call: TRBJ1-2
v_call: TRBV9
d_call: .
cdr3_aa: CASSPEWGLDGYTF
cdr3_nt: TGTGCCAGCAGCCCGGAGTGGGGGCTAGATGGCTACACCTTC

clone_size: .
j_call: TRBJ2-1
v_call: TRBV15
d_call: TRBD2
cdr3_aa: CATGPSGGDNEQFF
cdr3_nt: TGTGCCACCGGCCCAAGCGGGGGAGACAATGAGCAGTTCTTC

clone_size: .
j_call: TRBJ1-2
v_call: TRBV27
d_call: TRBD1
cdr3_aa: CASSLRTGNYGYTF
cdr3_nt: TGTGCCAGCAGTCTCCGGACAGGGAACTATGGCTACACCTTC

clone_size: .
j_call: TRBJ2-2
v_call: TRBV7-6
d_call: .
cdr3_aa: CASSFIPTGELFF
cdr3_nt: TGTGCCAGCAGCTTTATCCCCACCGGGGAGCTGTTTTTT

clone_size: .
j_call: TRBJ2-4
v_call: TRBV28
d_call: .
cdr3_aa: CASSLSWIAKNIQYF
cdr3_nt: TGTGCCAGCAGTTTGTCTTGGATAGCCAAAAACATTCAGTACTTC

clone_size: .
j_call: TRBJ2-7
v_call: TRBV7-9
d_call: .
cdr3_aa: CASSLGTVHYEQYF
cdr3_nt: TGTGCCAGCAGCTTAGGAACGGTCCACTACGAGCAGTACTTC

clone_size: .
j_call: TRBJ2-3
v_call: TRBV7-9
d_call: TRBD1
cdr3_aa: CASSTIRQGRPDTQYF
cdr3_nt: TGTGCCAGCAGCACCATTCGACAGGGTAGGCCAGATACGCAGTATTTT

clone_size: .
j_call: TRBJ2-6
v_call: TRBV27
d_call: TRBD1
cdr3_aa: CASSPTRQGAGANVLTF
cdr3_nt: TGTGCCAGCAGCCCCACCCGACAGGGGGCCGGGGCCAACGTCCTGACTTTC

clone_size: .
j_call: TRBJ2-1
v_call: TRBV28
d_call: TRBD2
cdr3_aa: CASSSQGLAGPNEQFF
cdr3_nt: TGTGCCAGCAGTTCACAGGGACTAGCGGGCCCGAATGAGCAGTTCTTC

clone_size: .
j_call: TRBJ1-2
v_call: TRBV29-1
d_call: TRBD1
cdr3_aa: CSVRTGDNYGYTF
cdr3_nt: TGCAGCGTTCGGACAGGGGATAACTATGGCTACACCTTC

clone_size: .
j_call: TRBJ2-7
v_call: TRBV27
d_call: TRBD2
cdr3_aa: CASSPEAVAGGEQYF
cdr3_nt: TGTGCCAGCAGTCCCGAGGCGGTAGCGGGAGGCGAGCAGTACTTC

clone_size: once
j_call: TRBJ2-2
v_call: TRBV29-1
d_call: .
cdr3_aa: CSVVGRNTGELFF
cdr3_nt: TGCAGCGTTGTAGGGAGGAACACCGGGGAGCTGTTTTTT

clone_size: .
j_call: TRBJ2-7
v_call: TRBV6-5
d_call: TRBD2
cdr3_aa: CASSSGGYEQYF
cdr3_nt: TGTGCCAGCAGTTCCGGGGGGTACGAGCAGTACTTC

clone_size: once
j_call: TRBJ2-1
v_call: TRBV6-6
d_call: TRBD2
cdr3_aa: CASSPRLAGADEQFF
cdr3_nt: TGTGCCAGCAGTCCCAGACTAGCGGGAGCGGATGAGCAGTTCTTC

clone_size: .
j_call: TRBJ2-7
v_call: TRBV11-2
d_call: .
cdr3_aa: CASSSGRSSYEQYF
cdr3_nt: TGTGCCAGCAGCTCGGGACGGAGCTCCTACGAGCAGTACTTC

clone_size: .
j_call: TRBJ2-5
v_call: TRBV2
d_call: TRBD2
cdr3_aa: CASSDVAGGHQETQYF
cdr3_nt: TGTGCCAGCAGTGACGTAGCGGGAGGCCACCAAGAGACCCAGTACTTC

clone_size: .
j_call: TRBJ1-5
v_call: TRBV5-6
d_call: TRBD1
cdr3_aa: CASSTRDRINQPQHF
cdr3_nt: TGTGCCAGCAGCACCCGGGACAGGATTAATCAGCCCCAGCATTTT

clone_size: .
j_call: TRBJ2-2
v_call: TRBV7-9
d_call: .
cdr3_aa: CASSPRMSGAGELFF
cdr3_nt: TGTGCCAGCAGCCCCCGTATGTCCGGGGCCGGGGAGCTGTTTTTT

clone_size: .
j_call: TRBJ2-7
v_call: TRBV7-9
d_call: .
cdr3_aa: CASSHTPGRGSSEQYF
cdr3_nt: TGTGCCAGCAGCCATACACCGGGGCGCGGGTCCAGCGAGCAGTACTTC

clone_size: few
j_call: TRBJ1-3
v_call: TRBV9
d_call: .
cdr3_aa: CASSGGNTIYF
cdr3_nt: TGTGCCAGCAGCGGGGGAAACACCATATATTTT

clone_size: .
j_call: TRBJ1-2
v_call: TRBV7-9
d_call: TRBD1
cdr3_aa: CASSLDRGLDYGYTF
cdr3_nt: TGTGCCAGCAGCTTAGACAGGGGGCTTGACTATGGCTACACCTTC

clone_size: .
j_call: TRBJ1-2
v_call: TRBV7-9
d_call: TRBD1
cdr3_aa: CASSLQANWDSGAF
cdr3_nt: TGTGCCAGCAGCTTACAGGCGAATTGGGACAGTGGTGCCTTC

clone_size: .
j_call: TRBJ2-1
v_call: TRBV15
d_call: .
cdr3_aa: CATTGQGLSYNEQFF
cdr3_nt: TGTGCCACGACCGGTCAGGGGCTCTCCTACAATGAGCAGTTCTTC

clone_size: .
j_call: TRBJ2-2
v_call: TRBV7-2
d_call: TRBD1
cdr3_aa: CASSLDNRGRIGELFF
cdr3_nt: TGTGCCAGCAGCTTAGACAACAGGGGACGTATCGGGGAGCTGTTTTTT

clone_size: .
j_call: TRBJ2-1
v_call: TRBV7-6
d_call: TRBD2
cdr3_aa: CASSLLPPSGTGMDEQFF
cdr3_nt: TGTGCCAGCAGCTTACTCCCGCCTAGCGGAACGGGAATGGATGAGCAGTTCTTC

clone_size: .
j_call: TRBJ1-1
v_call: TRBV27
d_call: .
cdr3_aa: CASRATGRLYTEAFF
cdr3_nt: TGTGCCAGCAGGGCTACGGGGAGGCTTTACACTGAAGCTTTCTTT

clone_size: .
j_call: TRBJ2-3
v_call: TRBV9
d_call: .
cdr3_aa: CASSPQAFTDTQYF
cdr3_nt: TGTGCCAGCAGCCCACAGGCTTTCACAGATACGCAGTATTTT

clone_size: .
j_call: TRBJ1-4
v_call: TRBV12-2
d_call: .
cdr3_aa: CASRLLANRGDLGKKLFF
cdr3_nt: TGTGCAAGTCGCTTACTGGCGAACAGGGGTGACCTAGGGAAAAAACTGTTTTTT

clone_size: .
j_call: TRBJ2-3
v_call: TRBV9
d_call: .
cdr3_aa: CASSEARTPADTQYF
cdr3_nt: TGTGCCAGCAGCGAGGCGCGGACCCCGGCAGATACGCAGTATTTT

clone_size: .
j_call: TRBJ2-7
v_call: TRBV15
d_call: .
cdr3_aa: CATRRGAFYEQYF
cdr3_nt: TGTGCCACCAGGAGGGGTGCCTTCTACGAGCAGTACTTC

clone_size: .
j_call: TRBJ1-1
v_call: TRBV10-2
d_call: .
cdr3_aa: CASFKGSSEAFF
cdr3_nt: TGCGCCAGCTTCAAGGGGTCTTCTGAAGCTTTCTTT

clone_size: .
j_call: TRBJ1-5
v_call: TRBV4-1
d_call: .
cdr3_aa: CASSRQGGGFNQPQHF
cdr3_nt: TGCGCCAGCAGCCGGCAAGGGGGGGGATTTAATCAGCCCCAGCATTTT

clone_size: .
j_call: TRBJ1-5
v_call: TRBV19
d_call: .
cdr3_aa: CASRTTVNQPQHF
cdr3_nt: TGTGCCAGTAGGACGACGGTCAATCAGCCCCAGCATTTT

clone_size: .
j_call: TRBJ1-1
v_call: TRBV27
d_call: TRBD1
cdr3_aa: CASSFSRDRVGDTEAFF
cdr3_nt: TGTGCCAGCAGTTTTTCCCGGGACAGGGTGGGGGACACTGAAGCTTTCTTT

clone_size: .
j_call: TRBJ1-1
v_call: TRBV9
d_call: .
cdr3_aa: CASSGGHLNTEAFF
cdr3_nt: TGTGCCAGCAGCGGAGGACATCTGAACACTGAAGCTTTCTTT

clone_size: .
j_call: TRBJ2-3
v_call: TRBV11-2
d_call: .
cdr3_aa: CASSLVGADTQYF
cdr3_nt: TGTGCCAGCAGCTTAGTAGGGGCAGATACGCAGTATTTT

clone_size: .
j_call: TRBJ1-4
v_call: TRBV4-3
d_call: .
cdr3_aa: CASSQDQEGTNEKLFF
cdr3_nt: TGCGCCAGCAGCCAAGATCAGGAGGGGACTAATGAAAAACTGTTTTTT

clone_size: .
j_call: TRBJ1-2
v_call: TRBV13
d_call: TRBD1
cdr3_aa: CASSLGPGTGGLGGYTF
cdr3_nt: TGTGCCAGCAGCTTAGGCCCAGGGACAGGGGGCCTAGGGGGCTACACCTTC

clone_size: .
j_call: TRBJ2-1
v_call: TRBV7-8
d_call: TRBD2
cdr3_aa: CASSFLAGVYNEQFF
cdr3_nt: TGTGCCAGCAGCTTCCTAGCGGGAGTCTACAATGAGCAGTTCTTC

clone_size: .
j_call: TRBJ2-1
v_call: TRBV27
d_call: TRBD1
cdr3_aa: CASSSPGQGYNEQFF
cdr3_nt: TGTGCCAGCAGTTCGCCGGGACAGGGTTACAATGAGCAGTTCTTC

clone_size: .
j_call: TRBJ2-1
v_call: TRBV9
d_call: .
cdr3_aa: CASSVSRANNEQFF
cdr3_nt: TGTGCCAGCAGCGTAAGTAGGGCTAACAATGAGCAGTTCTTC

clone_size: .
j_call: TRBJ2-1
v_call: TRBV2
d_call: TRBD1
cdr3_aa: CASFNRDRAYEQFF
cdr3_nt: TGTGCCAGTTTTAACCGGGACAGGGCGTATGAGCAGTTCTTC

clone_size: .
j_call: TRBJ2-1
v_call: TRBV2
d_call: .
cdr3_aa: CASSDDRSSYNEQFF
cdr3_nt: TGTGCCAGCAGTGACGACAGGAGCTCCTACAATGAGCAGTTCTTC

clone_size: .
j_call: TRBJ1-5
v_call: TRBV23-1
d_call: TRBD1
cdr3_aa: CATAQGERENQPQHF
cdr3_nt: TGCGCCACCGCACAGGGGGAGAGAGAAAATCAGCCCCAGCATTTT

clone_size: many
j_call: TRBJ2-3
v_call: TRBV6-6
d_call: TRBD2
cdr3_aa: CASSKTSGSYTDTQYF
cdr3_nt: TGTGCCAGCAGTAAAACTAGCGGGAGTTACACAGATACGCAGTATTTT

clone_size: .
j_call: TRBJ2-1
v_call: TRBV5-4
d_call: .
cdr3_aa: CASSRLGVASDPQHRSEQFF
cdr3_nt: TGTGCCAGCAGCCGCCTGGGGGTAGCGTCGGATCCGCAACATAGGAGTGAGCAGTTCTTC